This record looks at one TCR beta chain sequence and its context. The data belong to a study of blood T cell repertoires in COVID-19. For the study at large: The study drew acute and convalescent COVID-19 samples from the United States, Italy and Spain.

Method: immunoSEQ multiplex PCR; TCRdb's copy keeps in-frame clones and lacks some. The profile covers about 65,000 clones, with approximately 77% appearing a single time and 25% to 40% taken by the ten largest. With V trimmed by 6 bases and J by 9 bases, 5 bases remained unmatched. This CDR3 spans 12 amino acids. The material sequenced was peripheral blood. The chain joins TRBV12-3 or TRBV12-4 to TRBJ2-3, with 8 bases lining up with TRBD2. The sequence came from a human donor in a cohort sampled during active COVID-19. CDR3 bases: TGTGCCAGCAGCCCCTCGGGAGGGACGCAGTATTTT. It translates to CASSPSGGTQYF.